The 20 T cell receptor beta chains listed next were all sequenced from one sample in a study of OX40 agonist ivuxolimab in advanced cancers. TCRdb's table, derived via immunoSEQ multiplex PCR, lists solely in-frame clones and lacks some. The sample lists approximately 21,000 clones, 74% occurring once. The sample consisted of CD4+ or CD8+ T cells sorted from blood, taken in a trial of the OX40 agonist ivuxolimab. The receptors come from an adult with an advanced solid tumor such as melanoma, head and neck, liver or kidney cancer.

The genes are TRBV28 and TRBJ1-2, with a tentative D call TRBD1 (5 bases). In germline, CDR1 is MDHEN, CDR2 SYDVKM. Trimming removed 8 bases from V and 4 bases from J, with 17 bases in between. This CDR3 has 14 residues. The CDR3 nucleotides are TGTGCCAGCCAGACGGGGCGGTCTTTCTATGGCTACACCTTC. Translating it yields CASQTGRSFYGYTF.

This clone has a single count. This chain links TRBV6-4 with TRBJ2-6; TRBD2 matches 12 bases. The CDR3 is made up of 17 amino acids. From germline, CDR1 is MRHNA and CDR2 SNTAGT. V shed 4 bases, J shed 4 bases, and the junction held 5 bases outside the gene matches. The CDR3 bases are TGTGCCAGCAGTGCCCTAGCGGGGGGGTCCGGGGCCAACGTCCTGACTTTC. Amino acids: CASSALAGGSGANVLTF.

This chain connects TRBV4-1 to TRBJ1-2; 7 nucleotides match TRBD1. Germline V gene lookup returns CDR1 MGHRA and CDR2 YSYEKL. The CDR3 is 19 residues long. Trimming removed 3 bases from V and 2 bases from J; junction bases left unmatched: 18. The CDR3 DNA reads TGCGCCAGCAGCCACCTGAAGGGGGGACAGATCGTTAGCAACTATGGCTACACCTTC. Translated, it gives CASSHLKGGQIVSNYGYTF.

The chain links TRBV7-8 to TRBJ1-1, with D perhaps matching TRBD1 (5 bases). V was cut by 5 bases and J by 5 bases, with 15 bases left in between. The CDR3 runs to 14 residues. CDR1 SGHVS and CDR2 FQNEAQ come from the germline V gene. The CDR3 DNA reads TGTGCCAGCAGCGATCAGGGAGGCGGGACTGAAGCTTTCTTT. This encodes CASSDQGGGTEAFF.

V usage is TRBV15 and J usage is TRBJ2-1; D possibly corresponds to TRBD1 (6 bases). CDR1 and CDR2 (germline): LNHNV, YYDKDF (reference sequence). The V and J ends lost 1 base and 9 bases respectively, with 13 bases between them. The CDR3 is 14 residues long. As DNA, the CDR3 is TGTGCCACCAGCAGAGGTGCAACAGGGATTGAGCAGTTCTTC. Its protein product is CATSRGATGIEQFF.

The chain is built from TRBV13 and TRBJ1-1; D is undetermined. V dropped 6 bases and J dropped 0 bases, with 5 bases sitting between them. Germline CDR1 reads PRHDT; CDR2 reads FYEKMQ (reference sequence). The CDR3 length is 12 residues. The CDR3 nucleotides read TGTGCCAGCAGGGGTCTGAACACTGAAGCTTTCTTT. Translation gives CASRGLNTEAFF.

J is TRBJ2-7 and V is TRBV10-1, with 10 nucleotides matching TRBD1. The CDR3 length is 13 residues. J gave up 7 bases and V 6 bases, and 6 bases lay outside the gene matches. In germline, CDR1 is WNHNN, CDR2 SYGVQD (reference sequence). CDR3 amino acids: CASSSGQGQEQYF. The CDR3 nucleotides read TGCGCCAGCAGCTCGGGACAGGGGCAAGAGCAGTACTTC.

V is TRBV27 and J is TRBJ1-1; 9 nucleotides match TRBD1. From germline, CDR1 is MNHEY and CDR2 SMNVEV (reference sequence). The CDR3 runs to 13 residues. Losses at the gene ends were 9 bases for V and 5 bases for J; bases not matched to a gene: 7. The CDR3 bases are TGTGCCAGTAAACAGGGGGCCGGGACTGAAGCTTTCTTT. Translating gives CASKQGAGTEAFF.

This chain uses TRBV5-6 with TRBJ2-1, with 9 bases matching TRBD1. The CDR3 loop spans 16 amino acids. Germline lookup yields CDR1 SGHDT and CDR2 YYEEEE. The trim removed 4 bases at V and 4 bases at J, leaving 9 bases unmatched. The CDR3 protein is CASSPPGQGVYNEQFF. DNA for the CDR3: TGTGCCAGCAGCCCGCCGGGACAGGGCGTGTACAATGAGCAGTTCTTC. The full variable domain, completed using reference TRBV5-6 and TRBJ2-1, is DAGVTQSPTHLIKTRGQQVTLRCSPKSGHDTVSWYQQALGQGPQFIFQYYEEEERQRGNFPDRFSGHQFPNYSSELNVNALLLGDSALYLCASSPPGQGVYNEQFFGPGTRLTVL.

V is TRBV15 and J is TRBJ2-7; TRBD1 aligns across 8 bases. This CDR3 has 15 residues. Germline V gene data show CDR1 as LNHNV and CDR2 as YYDKDF (reference sequence). The trim removed 0 bases at V and 4 bases at J, leaving 5 bases unmatched. As DNA, the CDR3 is TGTGCCACCAGCAGAGATCGGCAGGGGGCTTACGAGCAGTACTTC. Protein product: CATSRDRQGAYEQYF.

The chain combines TRBV13 with TRBJ1-2, with 7 bases aligning to TRBD1. This CDR3 is 16 amino acids long. Germline V gene sequence: CDR1 PRHDT, CDR2 FYEKMQ (reference sequence). Losses at the gene ends were 4 bases for V and 3 bases for J; bases not matched to a gene: 11. CDR3 amino acids: CASSSLTDRADYGYTF. CDR3 sequence (DNA): TGTGCCAGCAGCTCTCTCACCGACAGGGCGGACTATGGCTACACCTTC.

The chain recombines TRBV5-6 with TRBJ1-1; no clear D. V lost 0 bases and J lost 4, with 13 bases in between. The CDR3 sequence is 15 residues long. From germline, CDR1 is SGHDT and CDR2 YYEEEE. The CDR3 DNA reads TGTGCCAGCAGCTTGGTTTGGGTACAAAGCACTGAAGCTTTCTTT. It codes for CASSLVWVQSTEAFF.

This chain joins TRBV7-9 and TRBJ2-7; 8 positions agree with TRBD1. Germline V gene sequence: CDR1 SEHNR, CDR2 FQNEAQ (reference sequence). CDR3 size: 16 residues. The ends lost 3 bases at V and 4 bases at J; junction bases unmatched: 11. CDR3 nucleotide sequence: TGTGCCAGCAGCTTCCTTGGACAGGGTGGTTGGTACGAGCAGTACTTC. This translates into CASSFLGQGGWYEQYF.

The chain couples TRBV7-8 to TRBJ2-7; TRBD1 is a possible D gene (6 bases). V was trimmed by 4 bases and J by 4 bases, leaving 20 bases between them. Germline assignment: CDR1 SGHVS and CDR2 FQNEAQ. The CDR3 is 16 residues long. CDR3 protein: CASSSRQGRGLYEQYF. As DNA, the CDR3 is TGTGCCAGCAGCTCGAGGCAGGGCAGGGGCTTATACGAGCAGTACTTC. Full variable domain (remainder filled in from reference TRBV7-8 and TRBJ2-7): GAGVSQSPRYKVAKRGQDVALRCDPISGHVSLFWYQQALGQGPEFLTYFQNEAQLDKSGLPSDRFFAERPEGSVSTLKIQRTQQEDSAVYLCASSSRQGRGLYEQYFGPGTRLTVT.

This chain joins TRBV28 and TRBJ2-7; D uncertain. CDR1 and CDR2 from the germline V gene are MDHEN and SYDVKM. Trimming pared 3 bases from V and 2 bases from J, leaving 11 bases between. The CDR3 is made up of 14 amino acids. The CDR3 region has the DNA TGTGCCAGCAGTTTCCCCACGGACCCCTACGAGCAGTACTTC. It translates to CASSFPTDPYEQYF.

The chain employs TRBV6-5 and TRBJ2-3; TRBD2 aligns across 9 bases. With 5 bases clipped from V and 0 bases from J, the junction kept 0 bases outside the gene matches. The CDR3 is 14 residues long. Per germline, CDR1 MNHEY and CDR2 SVGAGI. The CDR3: CASSSGGSTDTQYF. The CDR3 DNA is TGTGCCAGCAGTAGCGGGGGGAGCACAGATACGCAGTATTTT.

In its sample, this clone was seen a few times. J is TRBJ2-7 and V is TRBV19, with 7 bases lining up with TRBD1. Trimming cost V 1 base and J 0 bases; bases outside gene matches: 9. The CDR3 is 17 residues long. Germline V CDR1 and CDR2: LNHDA, SQIVND (reference sequence). CDR3 sequence reads: CASSIGAGGTSSYEQYF. The DNA for the CDR3 is TGTGCCAGTAGTATAGGGGCAGGGGGAACAAGCTCCTACGAGCAGTACTTC.

The genes are TRBV7-3 and TRBJ2-1; D is perhaps TRBD2 (6 bases). CDR3 length: 12 residues. Germline-derived CDR1 and CDR2 are SGHTA and FQGTGA. Deletions cut 6 bases from V and 9 bases from J, with 12 bases between. CDR3 coding DNA: TGTGCCAGCAGGCAGGAGGGCGGTGAGCAGTTCTTC. This codes for CASRQEGGEQFF.

The rearrangement uses TRBV5-5 and TRBJ2-1; 7 bases agree with TRBD1. V dropped 2 bases and J dropped 10; count of bases not matched to a gene: 3. Germline V lookup: CDR1 SGHKS, CDR2 YYEKEE (reference sequence). The length of the CDR3 is 12 residues. The CDR3 DNA reads as TGTGCCAGCAGCTTTACAGGGGTCGAGCAGTTCTTC. It is translated as CASSFTGVEQFF.

This clone was counted at least ten times. V usage is TRBV9 and J usage is TRBJ1-1; no clear D gene. V was cut by 2 bases and J by 1 base, with 6 bases left in between. This CDR3 is 13 amino acids long. Germline V gene sequence: CDR1 SGDLS, CDR2 YYNGEE. In DNA form, the CDR3 reads TGTGCCAGCAGCGTTTCTTCGAACACTGAAGCTTTCTTT. Translated: CASSVSSNTEAFF.